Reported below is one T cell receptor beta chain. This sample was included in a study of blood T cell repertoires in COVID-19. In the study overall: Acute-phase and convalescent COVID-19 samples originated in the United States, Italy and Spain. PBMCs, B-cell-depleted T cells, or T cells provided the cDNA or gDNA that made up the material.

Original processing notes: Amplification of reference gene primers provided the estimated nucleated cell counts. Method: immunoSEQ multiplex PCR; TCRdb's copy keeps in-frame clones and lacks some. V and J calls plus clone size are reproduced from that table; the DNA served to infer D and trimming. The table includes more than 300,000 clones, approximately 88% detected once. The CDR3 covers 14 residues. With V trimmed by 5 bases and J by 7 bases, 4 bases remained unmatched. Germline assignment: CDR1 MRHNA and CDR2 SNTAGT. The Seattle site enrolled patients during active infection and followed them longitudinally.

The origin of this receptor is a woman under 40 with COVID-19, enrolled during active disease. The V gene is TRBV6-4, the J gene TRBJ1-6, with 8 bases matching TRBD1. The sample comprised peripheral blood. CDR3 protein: CASSSGTGNSPLHF. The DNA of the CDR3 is TGTGCCAGCAGTTCCGGGACAGGAAATTCACCCCTCCACTTT.